This TCR beta chain was profiled in a study of CD4 T cells in relation to SARS-CoV-2 and coronaviruses. Study information: Controls used an HIV-1 Nef peptide pool or no peptide. Points from the study as a whole: Around two thirds of donors had memory CD4+ clonotypes crossrecognizing SARS-CoV-2 and common cold coronavirus spike.

About this clone itself: Its specificity is unknown.

This CDR3 comprises 15 residues. Germline CDR1 reads SGHTS; CDR2 reads YDEGEE. Trimming shortened V by 0 bases and J by 0 bases, and 8 bases separated the two germline ends. The unexposed donors gave CD4+ T cells in about 2011-2018, prior to COVID-19. The cells were cultured for roughly 11 days before CD4+ T cells were isolated. The method was immunoSEQ multiplex PCR; TCRdb's version includes in-frame clones alone and lacks a portion of them. The table has about 18,000 clones, 65% to 75% seen once; the top ten hold about 30%. V usage is TRBV5-8 and J usage is TRBJ2-3; D gene unclear. The sample taken for sequencing was CD4+ T cells from PBMCs, cultured in vitro. The receptor was derived from a human donor in good health. The CDR3 DNA reads as TGTGCCAGCAGCTTGGGCGGAAAGAGCACAGATACGCAGTATTTT. Residues: CASSLGGKSTDTQYF.